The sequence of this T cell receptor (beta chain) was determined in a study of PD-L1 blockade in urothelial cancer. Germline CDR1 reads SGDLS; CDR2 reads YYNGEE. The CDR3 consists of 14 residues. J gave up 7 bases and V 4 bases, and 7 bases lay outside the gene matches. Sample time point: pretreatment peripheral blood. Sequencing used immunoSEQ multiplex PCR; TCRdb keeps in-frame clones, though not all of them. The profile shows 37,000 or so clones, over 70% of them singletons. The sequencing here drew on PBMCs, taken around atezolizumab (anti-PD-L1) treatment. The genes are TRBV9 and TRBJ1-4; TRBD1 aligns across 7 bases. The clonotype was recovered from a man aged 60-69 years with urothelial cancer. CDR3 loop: CASSIRQGGEKLFF. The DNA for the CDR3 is TGTGCCAGCAGCATAAGACAGGGAGGTGAAAAACTGTTTTTT.